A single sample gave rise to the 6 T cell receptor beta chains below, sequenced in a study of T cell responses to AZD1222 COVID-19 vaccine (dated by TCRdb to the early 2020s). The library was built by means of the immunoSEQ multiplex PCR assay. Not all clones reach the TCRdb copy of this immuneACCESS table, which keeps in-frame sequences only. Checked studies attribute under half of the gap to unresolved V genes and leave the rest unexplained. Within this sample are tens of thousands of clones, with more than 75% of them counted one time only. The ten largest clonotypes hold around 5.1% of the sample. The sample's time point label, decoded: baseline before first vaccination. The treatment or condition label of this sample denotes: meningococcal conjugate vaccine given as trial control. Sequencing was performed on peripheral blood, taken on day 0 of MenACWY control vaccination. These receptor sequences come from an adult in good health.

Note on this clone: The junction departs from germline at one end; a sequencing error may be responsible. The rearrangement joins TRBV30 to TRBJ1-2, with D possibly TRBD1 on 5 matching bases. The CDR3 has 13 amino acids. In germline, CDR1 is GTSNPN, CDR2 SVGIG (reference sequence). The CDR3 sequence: CAWSVGLGDGYTF. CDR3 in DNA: TGTGCCTGGAGTGTGGGACTAGGGGATGGCTACACCTTT.

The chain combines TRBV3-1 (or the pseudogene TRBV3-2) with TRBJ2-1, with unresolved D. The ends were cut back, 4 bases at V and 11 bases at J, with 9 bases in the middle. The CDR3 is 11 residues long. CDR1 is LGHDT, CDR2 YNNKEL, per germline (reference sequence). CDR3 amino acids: CASSRSFQQFF. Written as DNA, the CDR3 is TGTGCCAGCAGCCGTAGTTTTCAGCAGTTCTTC.

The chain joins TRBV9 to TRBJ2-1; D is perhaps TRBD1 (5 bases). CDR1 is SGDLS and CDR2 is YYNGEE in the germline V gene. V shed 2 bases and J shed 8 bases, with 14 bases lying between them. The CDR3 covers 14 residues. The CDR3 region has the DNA TGTGCCAGCAGCGTGGGTGACTGGGGCGATGAGCAGTTCTTC. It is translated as CASSVGDWGDEQFF.

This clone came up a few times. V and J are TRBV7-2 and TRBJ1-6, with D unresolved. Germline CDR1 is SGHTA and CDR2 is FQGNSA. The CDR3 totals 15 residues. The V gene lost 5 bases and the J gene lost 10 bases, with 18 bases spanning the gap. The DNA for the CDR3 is TGTGCCAGCAGCGCGGCGAGTGGTTACCCCTCACCCCTCCACTTT. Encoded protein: CASSAASGYPSPLHF.

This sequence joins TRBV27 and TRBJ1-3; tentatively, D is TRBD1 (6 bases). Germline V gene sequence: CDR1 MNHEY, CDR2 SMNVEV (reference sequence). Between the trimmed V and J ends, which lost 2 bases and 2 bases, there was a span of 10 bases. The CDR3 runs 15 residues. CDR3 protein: CASSLTGQTGNTIYF. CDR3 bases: TGTGCCAGCAGTTTAACAGGACAGACTGGAAACACCATATATTTT.

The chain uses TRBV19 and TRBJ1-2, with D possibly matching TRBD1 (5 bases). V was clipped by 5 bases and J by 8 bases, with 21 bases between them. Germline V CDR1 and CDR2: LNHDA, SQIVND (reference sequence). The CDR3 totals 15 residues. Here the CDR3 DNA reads TGTGCCAGTAGTTTATTCCGGGACGGAGAGTACGGCTACACCTTC. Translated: CASSLFRDGEYGYTF.